A selection of T cell receptor beta chains follows, all from one sample in a study of blood T cell repertoires in COVID-19. Profiled with immunoSEQ multiplex PCR; TCRdb holds only in-frame clones, not every one. Of about 39,000 clones in the sample, around nine tenths were seen once. Sequencing was done on a sample of peripheral blood. These receptors all stem from a human donor in a cohort sampled during active COVID-19. Both conserved end residues are part of each CDR3. The D gene is left open where the match is weak. A row's size may be missing; if present it is once, few, many or a size class.

NA	TRBJ1-2	TRBD1	TRBV5-1	TGCGCCAGCAGCCTGACAGGGTATGGCTACACCTTC	CASSLTGYGYTF
NA	TRBJ1-5	TRBD1	TRBV4-1	TGCGCCAGCAGCCAAGATGGGACAGGGGATCAGCCCCAGCATTTT	CASSQDGTGDQPQHF
NA	TRBJ2-7	TRBD2	TRBV2	TGTGCCAGCACTCTGCGGGGGGCCGAGCAGTACTTC	CASTLRGAEQYF
NA	TRBJ1-3	NA	TRBV11-2	TGTGCCAGCAGCTTAGGCCTGACGACCTCGGGCACCATATATTTT	CASSLGLTTSGTIYF
NA	TRBJ1-2	NA	TRBV30	TGTGCCTGGATCCACCCCGGGACACAGGCCTGCTACACCTTC	CAWIHPGTQACYTF
NA	TRBJ1-5	NA	TRBV6-4	TGTGCCAGCAGAGCGGGCGGTCTTCGAAATCAGCCCCAGCATTTT	CASRAGGLRNQPQHF
NA	TRBJ2-1	TRBD1	TRBV19	TGTGCCAGTAGTACTTTACTTACAGGGGTCGAGCAGTTCTTC	CASSTLLTGVEQFF
NA	TRBJ1-1	TRBD1	TRBV11-3	TGTGCCAGCAGCTGGACAGGGCGAGGTGAAGCTTTCTTT	CASSWTGRGEAFF
NA	TRBJ1-3	TRBD1	TRBV19	TGTGCCACCCAAGGGACAGGGCAGAGGAACACCATATATTTT	CATQGTGQRNTIYF
NA	TRBJ2-7	TRBD1	TRBV5-1	TGCGCCAGCAGCTCGGGACAGGGGCTCTACGAGCAGTACTTC	CASSSGQGLYEQYF
NA	TRBJ2-7	TRBD2	TRBV19	TGTGCCAGTAGTGGGGGGGTCTCCTACGAGCAGTACTTC	CASSGGVSYEQYF
NA	TRBJ1-1	TRBD1	TRBV19	TGTGCCAGTAGTATCCCGGGACAGATGAACACTGAAGCTTTCTTT	CASSIPGQMNTEAFF
NA	TRBJ1-2	NA	TRBV5-5	TGTGCCAGCAGCTCCGGGTCCCCGAAGGGCTACACCTTC	CASSSGSPKGYTF
few	TRBJ2-5	NA	TRBV11-2	TGTGCCAGCAGCTTTTCGACAGCGAAAGAGACCCAGTACTTC	CASSFSTAKETQYF
NA	TRBJ1-2	NA	TRBV16	TGTGCCAGCCTACAGGAAGGAAATACCCCTAACTATGGCTACACCTTC	CASLQEGNTPNYGYTF
once	TRBJ2-5	NA	TRBV6-5	TGTGCCAGCAGTTCCTGGACTGGCCAAGAGACCCAGTACTTC	CASSSWTGQETQYF
NA	TRBJ2-5	TRBD1	TRBV2	TGTGCCAGCAGTGCACTGACAGGGGGAGAAGAGACCCAGTACTTC	CASSALTGGEETQYF
NA	TRBJ1-6	NA	TRBV19	TGTGCCAGTAGTATCTTTGAGACAAAGAATTCACCCCTCCACTTT	CASSIFETKNSPLHF
NA	TRBJ2-1	TRBD2	TRBV2	TGTGCCAGCAGCGCTATAGGGACTACCTTAGAGCAGTTCTTC	CASSAIGTTLEQFF
NA	TRBJ1-6	TRBD1	TRBV27	TGTGCCAGCAGTCCCAGGGTCCCGGGACAGGGGGCCGATCATTCACCCCTCCACTTT	CASSPRVPGQGADHSPLHF
NA	TRBJ2-7	TRBD1	TRBV15	TGTGCCACCAGCAGAGGGGACAGATTTACCCACGAGCAGTACTTC	CATSRGDRFTHEQYF
NA	TRBJ1-2	TRBD1	TRBV7-8	TGTGCCAGCAGCTTAGGAGGGGCAGGGGGCAGATTAGATGGCTACACCTTC	CASSLGGAGGRLDGYTF
NA	TRBJ2-1	TRBD2	TRBV12-5	TGTGCTAGTGGATACTCGGGACTAGCGGAGCAGTTCTTC	CASGYSGLAEQFF
NA	TRBJ1-2	TRBD1	TRBV28	TGTGCCAGCAGGACCGGGACAGGGAACTATGGCTACACCTTC	CASRTGTGNYGYTF
NA	TRBJ2-4	NA	TRBV27	TGTGCCAGCAGTTTACATGGAGGGGACTTCCAAAACATTCAGTACTTC	CASSLHGGDFQNIQYF
NA	TRBJ1-2	TRBD1	TRBV4-1	TGCGCCAGCAGCGGTGGGACAGGGAACTATGGCTACACCTTC	CASSGGTGNYGYTF
NA	TRBJ2-7	NA	TRBV5-1	TGCGCCAGCAGCTTGGCCCTCTTCCAGGGCACTTACGAGCAGTACTTC	CASSLALFQGTYEQYF
NA	TRBJ2-1	TRBD2	TRBV18	TGTGCCAGCTCACCAGCGGGGGGGCGGAATGAGCAGTTCTTC	CASSPAGGRNEQFF
NA	TRBJ2-7	TRBD1	TRBV7-6	TGTGCCAGCAGCCCCCCTGGACAGGGGGACTACGAGCAGTACTTC	CASSPPGQGDYEQYF
NA	TRBJ2-1	TRBD2	TRBV27	TGTGCCAGCAGTTCTCTAGCGGGGGGCGGGAATGAGCAGTTCTTC	CASSSLAGGGNEQFF
NA	TRBJ2-1	TRBD2	TRBV4-1	TGCGCCAGCAGCCAAGAAGGTCTAGCGGGGGACCCCTCCTACAATGAGCAGTTCTTC	CASSQEGLAGDPSYNEQFF
NA	TRBJ2-1	TRBD2	TRBV6-2/TRBV6-3	TGTGCCAGCAGTTATTACAGACTAGCGGGGGGCCACAATGAGCAGTTCTTC	CASSYYRLAGGHNEQFF
NA	TRBJ2-1	TRBD2	TRBV5-5	TGTGCCAGCAGCCCTACCGCAGCGGGGGGCCGGGGGGAGCAGTTCTTC	CASSPTAAGGRGEQFF
NA	TRBJ2-3	NA	TRBV6-4	TGTGCCAGCAGTGACTCAAGTGAGGGAAAGGGCACAGATACGCAGTATTTT	CASSDSSEGKGTDTQYF
once	TRBJ2-1	TRBD2	TRBV27	TGTGCCAGCAGTCTCGAGCGGGGGGACTACAATGAGCAGTTCTTC	CASSLERGDYNEQFF
NA	TRBJ1-6	TRBD1	TRBV27	TGTGCCAGCAGGACCGGACAGGGCTATAATTCACCCCTCCACTTT	CASRTGQGYNSPLHF
NA	TRBJ1-6	TRBD1	TRBV28	TGTGCCAGCAGTAAGATGGGACAGCATTATAATTCACCCCTCCACTTT	CASSKMGQHYNSPLHF
NA	TRBJ1-5	NA	TRBV19	TGTGCCAGTAGTATAGGTGTGGGGAGATTTAGCAATCAGCCCCAGCATTTT	CASSIGVGRFSNQPQHF
NA	TRBJ1-2	NA	TRBV6-1	TGTGCCAGCAGTGAACCAGGAAATAACTATGGCTACACCTTC	CASSEPGNNYGYTF
NA	TRBJ1-3	NA	TRBV3-1/TRBV3-2	TGTGCCAGCAGCCAATGGGGCGAGGACACCATATATTTT	CASSQWGEDTIYF
NA	TRBJ2-1	NA	TRBV7-9	TGTGCCAGCAGCTTCAGCCGGGCAGGGCTAGGCAATGAGCAGTTCTTC	CASSFSRAGLGNEQFF
NA	TRBJ2-7	NA	TRBV27	TGTGCCAGCAGTTTCGTCGGGGGTTCCTACGAGCAGTACTTC	CASSFVGGSYEQYF
NA	TRBJ2-5	TRBD1	TRBV10-2	TGCGCCAGCAGTGAGTCGGACAGGCAAGAGACCCAGTACTTC	CASSESDRQETQYF
NA	TRBJ2-3	NA	TRBV19	TGTGCCAGTAGTATAGGCGGGGCCCTGGATACGCAGTATTTT	CASSIGGALDTQYF
NA	TRBJ1-1	NA	TRBV28	TGTGCCAGCAGTTCATCCAGGGGAGCTTTCTTT	CASSSSRGAFF
NA	TRBJ2-5	NA	TRBV19	TGTGCCAGTAGGGCTATGGGGGGTGAAGAGACCCAGTACTTC	CASRAMGGEETQYF
NA	TRBJ2-1	TRBD2	TRBV5-1	TGCGCCAGCAGCGCCGCTGGCGGGGGGGCCGATGAGCAGTTCTTC	CASSAAGGGADEQFF
NA	TRBJ2-7	NA	TRBV19	TGTGCCAGTAGTATCGGCGGCTTAACCTACGAGCAGTACTTC	CASSIGGLTYEQYF
few	TRBJ1-4	TRBD1	TRBV3-1/TRBV3-2	TGTGCCAGCAGCCCCCGGACAGGGCTTGATGAAAAACTGTTTTTT	CASSPRTGLDEKLFF
NA	TRBJ1-1	NA	TRBV16	TGTGCCAGCAGCCACCCAGGGGTAGAAGCTTTCTTT	CASSHPGVEAFF
NA	TRBJ1-4	NA	TRBV3-1/TRBV3-2	TGTGCCAGCAGCCAAGACAACAGGCCCAATGAAAAACTGTTTTTT	CASSQDNRPNEKLFF
NA	TRBJ1-4	TRBD1	TRBV30	TGTGCCTGGGGGACCGGGACAGGGGGCGCGGGGAATGAAAAACTGTTTTTT	CAWGTGTGGAGNEKLFF
NA	TRBJ1-6	NA	TRBV2	TGTGCCAGCAGCCAGGATACCTATAATTCACCCCTCCACTTT	CASSQDTYNSPLHF
NA	TRBJ2-7	NA	TRBV12-2	TGTGCAAGTCGCTTAGGGCAGGGGGCGAACGAGCAGTACTTC	CASRLGQGANEQYF
NA	TRBJ1-6	NA	TRBV2	TGTGCCAGCAGGTCTTGGACAGCTAGAATCTCCTATAATTCACCCCTCCACTTT	CASRSWTARISYNSPLHF